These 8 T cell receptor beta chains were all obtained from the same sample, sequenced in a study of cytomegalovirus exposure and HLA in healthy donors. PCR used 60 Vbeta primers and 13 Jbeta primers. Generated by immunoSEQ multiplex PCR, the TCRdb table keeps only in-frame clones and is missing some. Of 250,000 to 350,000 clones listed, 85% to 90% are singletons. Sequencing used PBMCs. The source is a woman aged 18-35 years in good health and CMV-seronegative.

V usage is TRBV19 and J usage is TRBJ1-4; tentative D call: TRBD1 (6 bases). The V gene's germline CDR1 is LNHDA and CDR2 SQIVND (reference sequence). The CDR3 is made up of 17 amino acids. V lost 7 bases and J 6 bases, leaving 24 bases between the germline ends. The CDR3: CASTPRRVGGRDEKLFF. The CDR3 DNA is TGTGCCAGTACCCCCCGGCGGGTAGGGGGTCGGGATGAAAAACTGTTTTTT.

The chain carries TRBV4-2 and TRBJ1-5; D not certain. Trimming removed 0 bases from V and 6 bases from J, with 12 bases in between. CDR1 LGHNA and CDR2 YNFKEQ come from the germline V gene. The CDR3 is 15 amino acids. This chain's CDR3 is CASSQDTGSSQPQHF. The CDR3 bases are TGTGCCAGCAGCCAAGACACGGGGTCTAGTCAGCCCCAGCATTTT.

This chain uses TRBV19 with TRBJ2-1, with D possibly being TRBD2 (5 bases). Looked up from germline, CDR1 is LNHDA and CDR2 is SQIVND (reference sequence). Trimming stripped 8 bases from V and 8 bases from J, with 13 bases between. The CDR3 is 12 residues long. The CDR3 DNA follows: TGTGCCAGTTCCCACCAGAGGGATGAGCAGTTCTTC. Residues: CASSHQRDEQFF. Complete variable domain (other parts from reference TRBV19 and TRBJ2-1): DGGITQSPKYLFRKEGQNVTLSCEQNLNHDAMYWYRQDPGQGLRLIYYSQIVNDFQKGDIAEGYSVSREKKESFPLTVTSAQKNPTAFYLCASSHQRDEQFFGPGTRLTVL.

The CDR3 protein is CASSLENSPLHF. In DNA, the CDR3 is TGTGCCAGCAGTTTGGAGAATTCACCCCTCCACTTT. The gene calls are TRBV28 and TRBJ1-6; D not resolved. V was trimmed by 3 bases and J by 7 bases, leaving 4 bases between them. Germline V gene sequence: CDR1 MDHEN, CDR2 SYDVKM. CDR3 length equals 12 residues.

Written as DNA, the CDR3 is TGTGCCAGCAGCTTGGAGGGGGACAGATTCTCCTATAATTCACCCCTCCACTTT. Its translation: CASSLEGDRFSYNSPLHF. The chain combines TRBV5-4 with TRBJ1-6; 7 nucleotides match TRBD1. The CDR3 has 18 residues. The junction had 6 bases not matched to a gene; V was cut back by 0 bases and J by 0 bases. Germline CDR1 is SGHNT and CDR2 is YYREEE (reference sequence).

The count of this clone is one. The CDR3 loop reads CASSPTGDTEAFF. The CDR3 nucleotides are TGTGCCAGCAGCCCCACCGGGGACACTGAAGCTTTCTTT. V usage is TRBV13 and J usage is TRBJ1-1, with unresolved D. This CDR3 has 13 residues. Germline V gene data show CDR1 as PRHDT and CDR2 as FYEKMQ (reference sequence). Trimming shortened V by 5 bases and J by 3 bases, and 10 bases separated the two germline ends.

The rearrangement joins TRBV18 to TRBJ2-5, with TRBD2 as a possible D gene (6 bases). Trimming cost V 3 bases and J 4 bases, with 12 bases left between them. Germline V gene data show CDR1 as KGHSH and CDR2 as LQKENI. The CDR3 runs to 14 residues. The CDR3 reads CASSPLRGTETQYF. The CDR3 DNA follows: TGTGCCAGCTCACCTCTCCGGGGGACAGAGACCCAGTACTTC.

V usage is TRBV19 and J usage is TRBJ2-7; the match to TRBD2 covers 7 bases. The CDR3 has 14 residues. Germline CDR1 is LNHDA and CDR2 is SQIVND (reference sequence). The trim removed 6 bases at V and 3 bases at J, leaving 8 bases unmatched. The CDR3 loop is CASSPRLADYEQYF. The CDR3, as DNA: TGTGCCAGTAGCCCCCGCCTAGCGGACTACGAGCAGTACTTC.